These 28 T cell receptor beta chains came from one sample sequenced in a study of T-cell reconstitution after alpha-beta-depleted transplantation in children. As it was prepared, the TCRbeta library received unique molecular identifiers. Using its own MiXCR run on the PCR reads, TCRdb lists one record per CDR3 protein. The table lists 250,000 or so distinct CDR3 sequences, roughly a quarter of them singletons, with more than 4.5% in the top ten. Sequences were derived from PBMCs, mostly from graft donor cells, sampled 360 days after TCRalphabeta/CD19-depleted stem cell transplant. The receptors stem from a female patient aged 2-9 years who had a stem cell transplant for congenital amegakaryocytic thrombocytopenia, so the T cells may come from the graft donor.

Only a few counts were recorded for this clonotype. This CDR3 is CARVGESQFF. As DNA, the CDR3 is TGCGCCAGGGTCGGTGAGTCCCAGTTCTTC. The chain employs TRBV10-2 and TRBJ2-1; no reliable D call. The CDR3 sequence is 10 residues long. Germline V gene sequence: CDR1 WSHSY, CDR2 SAAADI. The V and J ends lost 9 bases and 13 bases respectively, with 13 bases between them.

The chain recombines TRBV5-1 with TRBJ2-1; D gene unclear. Per germline, CDR1 SGHRS and CDR2 YFSETQ. This CDR3 is built from 13 residues. Trimming pared 3 bases from V and 7 bases from J, leaving 11 bases between. This CDR3 is CASSSQLGNEQFF. CDR3 DNA: TGCGCCAGCAGCTCCCAGCTAGGAAATGAGCAGTTCTTC.

The V call is TRBV20-1, the J call TRBJ2-5; 8 bases agree with TRBD1. The CDR3 length is 15 residues. Germline-derived CDR1 and CDR2 are DFQATT and SNEGSKA (reference sequence). The CDR3 bases are TGCAGCGCCAGAACCACTCAGGGGGCAAAAGAGACCCAGTACTTC. It yields the protein CSARTTQGAKETQYF.

The chain has TRBV6-1 and TRBJ2-5; D possibly corresponds to TRBD2 (6 bases). CDR1 and CDR2 from the germline V gene are MNHNS and SASEGT. This CDR3 has 15 residues. V was pared by 5 bases and J by 5 bases, with 18 bases between. The CDR3 is CASSRRGRGDETQYF. The DNA for the CDR3 is TGTGCCAGCAGTCGGCGGGGAAGAGGGGATGAGACCCAGTACTTC.

J is TRBJ2-1 and V is TRBV6-2 or TRBV6-3; D assignment may be TRBD1 or TRBD2 (6 bases each). V was pared by 10 bases and J by 7 bases, with 17 bases between. Germline values: CDR1 MNHEY, CDR2 SVGEGT. The CDR3 has 13 residues. The CDR3 sequence is CAIRAQGGNEQFF. The CDR3 region has the DNA TGTGCCATTAGGGCTCAAGGGGGGAATGAGCAGTTCTTC.

The CDR3 loop is CASTVRTHSYNEQFF. The DNA of the CDR3 is TGTGCCAGCACCGTGCGGACCCACTCCTACAATGAGCAGTTCTTC. The V call is TRBV7-2, the J call TRBJ2-1; no definite D call. Trimming removed 7 bases from V and 0 bases from J, with 13 bases in between. CDR3 length: 15 residues. CDR1 and CDR2 (germline): SGHTA, FQGNSA.

This sequence joins TRBV5-1 and TRBJ2-2, with D uncertain. The CDR3 totals 14 residues. Germline-derived CDR1 and CDR2 are SGHRS and YFSETQ. V dropped 1 base and J dropped 6 bases, with 10 bases sitting between them. The CDR3 sequence is CASSLHLKAGELFF. In DNA form, the CDR3 reads TGCGCCAGCAGCTTGCACCTCAAAGCCGGGGAGCTGTTTTTT.

The chain has TRBV10-3 and TRBJ2-3; 8 nucleotides match TRBD2. The germline gives CDR1 ENHRY, CDR2 SYGVKD. This CDR3 region has 14 residues. The trim removed 6 bases at V and 3 bases at J, leaving 5 bases unmatched. The CDR3 reads CAISVGGATDTQYF. CDR3 nucleotides: TGTGCCATCAGCGTCGGGGGGGCAACAGATACGCAGTATTTT.

This clonotype was picked up a small number of times. The rearrangement joins TRBV2 to TRBJ2-2, with unresolved D. The CDR3 runs to 13 residues. Germline CDR1 and CDR2: SNHLY and FYNNEI. V was trimmed by 0 bases and J by 16 bases, leaving 15 bases between them. The CDR3 coding sequence is TGTGCCAGCAGTGAAGCGGGTCCGGGTGTAGGGTTTTTT. Amino acids: CASSEAGPGVGFF. Based on the CDR3 plus reference TRBV2 and TRBJ2-2, the full variable domain is EPEVTQTPSHQVTQMGQEVILRCVPISNHLYFYWYRQILGQKVEFLVSFYNNEISEKSEIFDDQFSVERPDGSNFTLKIRSTKLEDSAMYFCASSEAGPGVGFFGEGSRLTVL.

The chain couples TRBV18 to TRBJ2-1, with 7 positions matching TRBD1. J gave up 7 bases and V 1 base, and 4 bases lay outside the gene matches. From germline, CDR1 is KGHSH and CDR2 LQKENI. The CDR3 sequence is 14 residues long. The CDR3 region has the DNA TGTGCCAGCTCACCACGCGCCAGGGGGAATGAGCAGTTCTTC. This translates into CASSPRARGNEQFF.

This chain links TRBV20-1 with TRBJ2-1, with D perhaps matching TRBD1 (6 bases). CDR3 length equals 15 residues. The germline CDR1 and CDR2 sequences are DFQATT and SNEGSKA (reference sequence). V lost 0 bases and J lost 4, with 13 bases in between. CDR3 bases: TGCAGTGCTAGAGATGGGCAGGGGTATTACAATGAGCAGTTCTTC. It encodes CSARDGQGYYNEQFF.

The chain links TRBV20-1 to TRBJ2-7; the match to TRBD1 covers 9 bases. This CDR3 has 14 residues. The V segment lost 5 bases and the J segment 5 bases; nucleotides outside the gene matches: 10. Germline-derived CDR1 and CDR2 are DFQATT and SNEGSKA (reference sequence). This chain's CDR3 is CSAVGGTGLNEQYF. The CDR3 DNA reads TGCAGTGCTGTGGGGGGGACAGGGCTCAACGAGCAGTACTTC.

The rearrangement joins TRBV10-3 to TRBJ2-1; the D gene is possibly TRBD2 (5 bases). The germline V gene encodes CDR1 ENHRY and CDR2 SYGVKD. There are 13 residues in the CDR3. Trimming cost V 11 bases and J 7 bases, with 18 bases left between them. The CDR3 is CAHGPGMGNEQFF. The CDR3 bases are TGTGCCCATGGACCCGGGATGGGTAATGAGCAGTTCTTC.

The chain is built from TRBV4-3 and TRBJ1-5; unclear D gene. V gave up 0 bases and J gave up 4 bases, with 10 bases separating them. This CDR3 has 15 residues. CDR1 LGHNA and CDR2 YSLEER come from the germline V gene. CDR3 amino acids: CASSQDPYRNQPQHF. The DNA for the CDR3 is TGCGCCAGCAGCCAAGACCCTTACCGTAATCAGCCCCAGCATTTT.

The rearrangement uses TRBV24-1 and TRBJ2-5; D is undetermined. Looked up from germline, CDR1 is KGHDR and CDR2 is SFDVKD. V lost 1 base and J 4 bases, leaving 6 bases between the germline ends. There are 13 residues in the CDR3. The CDR3, as DNA: TGTGCCACCAGTGATTTTATTGGAGAGACCCAGTACTTC. Translation gives CATSDFIGETQYF.

Only a few counts were recorded for this clonotype. The V call is TRBV5-1, the J call TRBJ1-2, with unresolved D. Germline assignment: CDR1 SGHRS and CDR2 YFSETQ. With 4 bases removed from V and 4 bases from J, the gap between germline ends came to 8 bases. The CDR3 length is 12 residues. The CDR3 DNA reads as TGCGCCAGCAGCCTTCGGTCCTATGGCTACACCTTC. Its protein product is CASSLRSYGYTF.

V usage is TRBV4-1 and J usage is TRBJ1-2; TRBD1 aligns across 11 bases. Germline V gene data show CDR1 as MGHRA and CDR2 as YSYEKL. J gave up 0 bases and V 3 bases, and 0 bases lay outside the gene matches. This CDR3 spans 15 amino acids. The CDR3, as DNA: TGCGCCAGCAGCCAGGGACAGGGGGCTAACTATGGCTACACCTTC. Translating it yields CASSQGQGANYGYTF.

This rearrangement joins TRBV28 to TRBJ2-2; D remains ambiguous. Germline V gene lookup returns CDR1 MDHEN and CDR2 SYDVKM. With 3 bases removed from V and 7 bases from J, the gap between germline ends came to 9 bases. The CDR3 length is 13 residues. CDR3 nucleotides: TGTGCCAGCAGTTTTCCATGGGGCGGGGAGCTGTTTTTT. Its translation: CASSFPWGGELFF.

This chain joins TRBV12-3 or TRBV12-4 and TRBJ1-2; 8 nucleotides agree with TRBD1. The CDR3 length is 14 residues. V shed 2 bases and J 3 bases; nucleotides not matched to a gene: 2. The CDR3 reads CASSLSGGYYGYTF. CDR3 sequence (DNA): TGTGCCAGCAGTTTATCAGGGGGCTACTATGGCTACACCTTC.

V usage is TRBV6-2 or TRBV6-3 and J usage is TRBJ2-2; D is unclear. Germline CDR1 MNHEY, CDR2 SVGEGT. The CDR3 sequence is 13 residues long. With 6 bases removed from V and 6 bases from J, the gap between germline ends came to 11 bases. In DNA form, the CDR3 reads TGTGCCAGCAGAAGAACCCGTTCCGGGGAGCTGTTTTTT. This encodes CASRRTRSGELFF.

V is TRBV2 and J is TRBJ2-2; D is ambiguous. Germline values: CDR1 SNHLY, CDR2 FYNNEI. This CDR3 has 13 residues. Trimming left V 4 bases short and J 5 bases short, with 8 bases between. The CDR3 reads CASSATHTGELFF. CDR3 sequence (DNA): TGTGCCAGCAGTGCCACCCATACCGGGGAGCTGTTTTTT.

This clonotype was recorded a few times. The chain links TRBV10-1 to TRBJ1-1; D gene uncertain. Trimming removed 5 bases at V and 4 bases at J, with 14 bases between. There are 14 residues in the CDR3. Germline CDR1 is WNHNN and CDR2 is SYGVQD (reference sequence). In DNA form, the CDR3 reads TGCGCCAGCAGTTTGGGCAGGAGTACCACTGAAGCTTTCTTT. Its translation: CASSLGRSTTEAFF.

In its sample, this clonotype was seen a few times. The chain couples TRBV20-1 to TRBJ2-3; no clear D gene. The CDR3 runs to 11 residues. The V gene lost 7 bases and the J gene lost 3 bases, with 8 bases spanning the gap. CDR1 and CDR2 from the germline V gene are DFQATT and SNEGSKA (reference sequence). The CDR3 here is CSESRTDTQYF. DNA of the CDR3: TGCAGTGAGTCAAGAACAGATACGCAGTATTTT.

This clonotype was observed many times. The chain joins TRBV12-3 or TRBV12-4 to TRBJ2-3; D unresolved. V was clipped by 5 bases and J by 2 bases, with 5 bases between them. CDR3 length equals 12 residues. The CDR3, as DNA: TGTGCCAGCAGTCCTAACACAGATACGCAGTATTTT. This gives the protein CASSPNTDTQYF.

This clonotype has more than one count but fewer than ten. V gene TRBV4-2 combines with J gene TRBJ1-1; no clear D gene. This CDR3 contains 17 residues. Germline V gives CDR1 LGHNA, CDR2 YNFKEQ. The V end lost 0 bases, the J end lost 3 bases, and 17 bases lay between the germline ends. The CDR3 region has the DNA TGTGCCAGCAGCCAAGATAATCTCCGGGCAGAAGACACTGAAGCTTTCTTT. This translates into CASSQDNLRAEDTEAFF.

This chain links TRBV28 with TRBJ2-3, with TRBD1 identical over 8 bases. The germline CDR1 and CDR2 sequences are MDHEN and SYDVKM. Trimming at V came to 6 bases and at J to 8 bases, leaving 16 bases not matched to a gene. CDR3 length equals 16 residues. CDR3 sequence (DNA): TGTGCCAGCAGGCCGACGGGTCGACAGGGGCGGGGTACGCAGTATTTT. Its protein is CASRPTGRQGRGTQYF. The variable domain in full, with the rest retrieved from reference TRBV28 and TRBJ2-3, is DVKVTQSSRYLVKRTGEKVFLECVQDMDHENMFWYRQDPGLGLRLIYFSYDVKMKEKGDIPEGYSVSREKKERFSLILESASTNQTSMYLCASRPTGRQGRGTQYFGPGTRLTVL.

This clonotype was seen at least ten times. CDR3 DNA: TGTGCCACCAGCTCCGGGATCCAATCGGAGCAGTACTTC. It is translated as CATSSGIQSEQYF. This chain connects TRBV24-1 to TRBJ2-7, with a tentative D call TRBD2 (5 bases). Germline V lookup: CDR1 KGHDR, CDR2 SFDVKD. This CDR3 contains 13 residues. V lost 7 bases to trimming and J lost 7 bases, with 16 bases between them.

This chain connects TRBV20-1 to TRBJ2-7; D perhaps matches TRBD2 (5 bases). The germline gives CDR1 DFQATT, CDR2 SNEGSKA (reference sequence). Between the trimmed V and J ends, which lost 3 bases and 7 bases, there was a span of 19 bases. This CDR3 is 14 amino acids long. The CDR3 sequence: CSASLLRITGEQYF. CDR3 sequence (DNA): TGCAGTGCTAGCCTGCTGAGAATTACGGGGGAGCAGTACTTC.